This entry lists 15 T cell receptor beta chains sequenced from one sample in a study of blood T cell repertoires in COVID-19. Here immunoSEQ multiplex PCR was the method, and the copy in TCRdb shows in-frame clones only, minus some. The table records some 350,000 clones, 80% to 90% of them present only once. Material for sequencing was PBMCs or T cells enriched from blood (not recorded which). All receptors derive from a man under 40 who had recovered from COVID-19.

The V gene is TRBV11-2, the J gene TRBJ1-3; 7 bases map to TRBD1. This CDR3 spans 15 amino acids. Germline CDR1 reads SGHAT; CDR2 reads FQNNGV. After removal of 6 bases from V and 4 bases from J, the junction contained 9 bases not matched to a gene. The CDR3 nucleotides read TGTGCCAGCAGGGGTACAGGGGCGCCCGGAAACACCATATATTTT. Its translation: CASRGTGAPGNTIYF.

The rearrangement joins TRBV5-6 to TRBJ2-5, with 8 positions matching TRBD1. Germline V lookup: CDR1 SGHDT, CDR2 YYEEEE. With V trimmed by 3 bases and J by 5 bases, 6 bases remained unmatched. The CDR3 consists of 14 residues. CDR3 sequence: CASSYGQGAETQYF. As DNA, the CDR3 is TGTGCCAGCAGCTACGGACAGGGTGCCGAGACCCAGTACTTC. The entire variable domain, with the rest obtained from reference TRBV5-6 and TRBJ2-5, is as follows: DAGVTQSPTHLIKTRGQQVTLRCSPKSGHDTVSWYQQALGQGPQFIFQYYEEEERQRGNFPDRFSGHQFPNYSSELNVNALLLGDSALYLCASSYGQGAETQYFGPGTRLLVL.

V usage is TRBV5-1 and J usage is TRBJ2-7, with a tentative D call TRBD2 (6 bases). The germline V gene has CDR1 SGHRS and CDR2 YFSETQ. V was pared by 4 bases and J by 1 base, with 15 bases between. The CDR3 spans 15 residues. CDR3 DNA: TGCGCCAGCAGCCGCACCGGGACTGATTCCTACGAGCAGTACTTC. Translating gives CASSRTGTDSYEQYF.

This rearrangement joins TRBV6-5 to TRBJ2-7, with TRBD1 matching over 9 bases. Germline CDR1 reads MNHEY; CDR2 reads SVGAGI. The V segment lost 4 bases and the J segment 9 bases; nucleotides outside the gene matches: 16. The CDR3 has 16 residues. CDR3: CASSWSGEGQGTRQYF. Written as DNA, the CDR3 is TGTGCCAGCAGTTGGTCTGGGGAAGGACAGGGGACGCGGCAGTACTTC.

This clone was recorded a few times. The J gene is TRBJ2-7, the V gene TRBV6-6; 7 bases line up with TRBD1. CDR1 MNHNY and CDR2 SVGAGI come from the germline V gene (reference sequence). With 6 bases clipped from V and 5 bases from J, the junction kept 13 bases outside the gene matches. The CDR3 extends over 15 amino acids. CDR3 protein: CASSLPRQGVNEQYF. CDR3 DNA sequence: TGTGCCAGCAGCCTCCCCAGACAGGGTGTGAACGAGCAGTACTTC.

This chain connects TRBV11-2 to TRBJ1-2; no definite D call. The CDR3 is 14 amino acids. Trimming pared 1 base from V and 8 bases from J, leaving 14 bases between. The germline V gene has CDR1 SGHAT and CDR2 FQNNGV. The CDR3 DNA is TGTGCCAGCAGCTTAGTGGCGGGAAATTACGGCTACACCTTC. It yields the protein CASSLVAGNYGYTF.

The chain uses TRBV11-2 and TRBJ1-6, with D unresolved. V was pared by 3 bases and J by 6 bases, with 6 bases between. Per the germline V gene, CDR1 is SGHAT and CDR2 is FQNNGV. The CDR3 has 13 residues. The CDR3 nucleotides read TGTGCCAGCAGCTTGGGCAGTAATTCACCCCTCCACTTT. The encoded protein is CASSLGSNSPLHF. The full variable domain, rest sourced from reference TRBV11-2 and TRBJ1-6, is EAGVAQSPRYKIIEKRQSVAFWCNPISGHATLYWYQQILGQGPKLLIQFQNNGVVDDSQLPKDRFSAERLKGVDSTLKIQPAKLEDSAVYLCASSLGSNSPLHFGNGTRLTVT.

The genes are TRBV12-3 or TRBV12-4 and TRBJ1-2; D is unresolved. V lost 4 bases and J 5 bases, leaving 11 bases between the germline ends. The CDR3 consists of 13 residues. This CDR3 reads CASSSAVTYGYTF. The CDR3 nucleotides read TGTGCCAGCAGTTCCGCGGTGACGTATGGCTACACCTTC.

The CDR3 protein is CATSDSLWDRGQETQYF. CDR3 nucleotide sequence: TGTGCCACCAGTGATTCATTATGGGACAGGGGCCAAGAGACCCAGTACTTC. The chain has TRBV24-1 and TRBJ2-5; the match to TRBD1 covers 10 bases. J was trimmed by 1 base and V by 2 bases; bases with no gene match: 6. The CDR3 covers 17 residues. The V gene's germline CDR1 is KGHDR and CDR2 SFDVKD.

Comments on this clone: At one end the junction does not follow the germline gene, possibly because of a read error. The J gene is TRBJ2-3, the V gene TRBV19, with 7 bases matching TRBD1. Germline V gene data show CDR1 as LNHDA and CDR2 as SQIVND (reference sequence). This CDR3 spans 12 amino acids. The CDR3 loop reads CASSILGQIPSF. CDR3 bases: TGTGCCAGTAGTATATTGGGACAGATTCCTTCCTTT.

The chain carries TRBV11-1 and TRBJ2-3; the match to TRBD2 covers 8 bases. The CDR3 has 16 amino acids. CDR1 and CDR2 from the germline V gene are SGHAT and FQDESV (reference sequence). The ends lost 5 bases at V and 0 bases at J; junction bases unmatched: 7. Here the CDR3 reads CASSRSGTRSTDTQYF. The CDR3 DNA follows: TGTGCCAGCAGCCGTAGTGGGACTAGGAGCACAGATACGCAGTATTTT. Combining the CDR3 with reference TRBV11-1 and TRBJ2-3 gives the whole variable domain EAEVAQSPRYKITEKSQAVAFWCDPISGHATLYWYRQILGQGPELLVQFQDESVVDDSQLPKDRFSAERLKGVDSTLKIQPAELGDSAMYLCASSRSGTRSTDTQYFGPGTRLTVL.

This chain links TRBV5-8 with TRBJ1-5; TRBD1 is a possible D gene (6 bases). Trimming removed 4 bases at V and 6 bases at J, with 20 bases between. Germline V lookup: CDR1 SGHTS, CDR2 YDEGEE. The CDR3 length is 16 residues. This CDR3 reads CASSSGLGQGFQPQHF. CDR3 DNA sequence: TGTGCCAGCAGCAGTGGGTTGGGCCAGGGGTTTCAGCCCCAGCATTTT.

The chain couples TRBV7-6 to TRBJ1-6; D is possibly TRBD1 (5 bases). Germline CDR1 is SGHVS and CDR2 is FNYEAQ. Trimming cost V 4 bases and J 0 bases, with 13 bases left between them. CDR3 length: 17 residues. This CDR3 reads CASSSLAGDSYNSPLHF. The CDR3 DNA sequence: TGTGCCAGCAGCTCTCTAGCGGGGGACTCCTATAATTCACCCCTCCACTTT.

This clone was counted a single time. This chain links TRBV2 with TRBJ2-3; D possibly corresponds to TRBD2 (6 bases). The V and J ends lost 1 base and 0 bases respectively, with 11 bases between them. In germline, CDR1 is SNHLY, CDR2 FYNNEI. The length of the CDR3 is 16 residues. CDR3: CASSEEGTRSTDTQYF. The CDR3 nucleotides are TGTGCCAGCAGTGAAGAGGGGACTCGCAGCACAGATACGCAGTATTTT.

The rearrangement uses TRBV5-1 and TRBJ2-5; possible D gene TRBD2, 7 bases. Trimming took 5 bases from V and 5 from J, leaving 19 bases between them. This CDR3 contains 15 residues. CDR1 is SGHRS and CDR2 is YFSETQ in the germline V gene. CDR3 protein: CASSPRGARQETQYF. The CDR3 DNA follows: TGCGCCAGCAGTCCACGGGGGGCCCGCCAGGAGACCCAGTACTTC.